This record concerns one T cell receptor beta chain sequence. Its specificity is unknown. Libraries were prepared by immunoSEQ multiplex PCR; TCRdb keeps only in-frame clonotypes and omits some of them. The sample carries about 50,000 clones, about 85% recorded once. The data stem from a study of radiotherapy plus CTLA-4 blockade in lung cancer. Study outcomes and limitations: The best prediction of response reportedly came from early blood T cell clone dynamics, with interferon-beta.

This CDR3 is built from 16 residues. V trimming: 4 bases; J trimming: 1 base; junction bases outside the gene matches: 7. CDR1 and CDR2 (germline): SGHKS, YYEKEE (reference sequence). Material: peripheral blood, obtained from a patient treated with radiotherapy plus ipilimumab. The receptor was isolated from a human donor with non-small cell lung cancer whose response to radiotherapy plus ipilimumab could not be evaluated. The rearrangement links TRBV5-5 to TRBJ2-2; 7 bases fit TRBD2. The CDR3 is CASSSAGTMNTGELFF. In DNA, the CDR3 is TGTGCCAGCAGCAGTGCCGGGACTATGAACACCGGGGAGCTGTTTTTT.